This passage covers 3 T cell receptor beta chains from one sample sequenced in a study of blood T cell repertoires in COVID-19. TCRdb's table, derived via immunoSEQ multiplex PCR, lists solely in-frame clones and lacks some. The sample lists about 180,000 clones, 80% occurring once. Input material: PBMCs or T cells enriched from blood (not recorded which). The source is a man between 60 and 70 years old who had been exposed to COVID-19.

The count of this clone is one. V is TRBV2 and J is TRBJ2-7; D unresolved. Germline CDR1 reads SNHLY; CDR2 reads FYNNEI. There are 13 residues in the CDR3. V lost 0 bases and J lost 7, with 10 bases in between. The chain's CDR3 is CASSEAEEREQYF. The CDR3 DNA sequence: TGTGCCAGCAGTGAAGCGGAAGAGAGGGAGCAGTACTTC.

The rearrangement links TRBV6-5 to TRBJ2-1, with D tentatively TRBD2 (5 bases). CDR1 MNHEY and CDR2 SVGAGI come from the germline V gene. This CDR3 is 15 amino acids long. Deletions cut 8 bases from V and 4 bases from J, with 18 bases between. The CDR3 sequence is CASGSGIAKYNEQFF. The CDR3 coding sequence is TGTGCCAGCGGATCCGGGATAGCTAAGTACAATGAGCAGTTCTTC.

The J gene is TRBJ2-7, the V gene TRBV5-1; maybe TRBD1 (5 bases). The length of the CDR3 is 15 residues. Germline-derived CDR1 and CDR2 are SGHRS and YFSETQ. Trimming stripped 1 base from V and 0 bases from J, with 11 bases between. The CDR3 DNA sequence: TGCGCCAGCAGCTTGTTTCAGGGATACTCCTACGAGCAGTACTTC. Protein product: CASSLFQGYSYEQYF.